This T cell receptor (beta chain) stems from a study of regulatory T cells in long-lasting Graves disease (dated by TCRdb to about 2021). Looking at the study overall: Newly diagnosed Graves' disease patients had taken antithyroid drugs for less than 3 months. Peripheral blood TCR sequencing and RNA sequencing compared persistent Graves' disease patients with newly diagnosed Graves' disease patients. The study was registered as a clinical trial and conducted in China. TCR sequencing covered around 13 persistent and around 20 newly diagnosed Graves' disease patients, around 33 samples in total. Results the study describes overall, beyond this receptor: Patients with persistent disease shared more public clonotypes (fewer than 3,000) than newly diagnosed patients did (more than 900). Persistent disease showed preferential use of TRBV28, TRBJ1-2 and TRBJ2-5, whereas newly diagnosed disease favored TRBV20-1 and TRBJ2-1. Compared with newly diagnosed patients, persistent Graves' disease patients had lower TCR Shannon entropy and fewer highly expanded clones, which suggests clonal expansion. The study examined only peripheral blood because the primary lesion, thyroid tissue, could not be accessed. The small sample size was acknowledged by the authors as a limitation that may reduce accuracy. Only the TCR beta chain was sequenced and analyzed.

This clonotype has ten or more counts. Its antigen has not been determined. The record has no base qualities; no much larger clone is one base away. The library was generated by multiplex PCR. Sequencing took place on an Illumina HiSeq 4000. TCR beta libraries were built with iRepertoire HTBI primers and Arm-PCR amplification of CDR3 regions. PCR products were gel purified before sequencing. As for the authors' bioinformatics: Gene usage analysis of CDR3 amino acid clonotypes used the roughly 60 TRBV and some 15 TRBJ segments found across samples. COPE and FqMerger were used to merge the filtered high-quality paired reads into contigs. BLAST was used to align contigs to IMGT TRBV, TRBD and TRBJ reference genes, and CDR3 was defined according to IMGT. Any clonotype with a frequency above 0.1% was classified as a highly expanded clone. Shannon entropy was used to measure repertoire diversity, and the Gini coefficient was used to measure V-J evenness. Clonotypes shared by more than one individual were considered public. Starting from the raw public reads, TCRdb applied fastp trimming at Q25, assembled clones with MiXCR and retained in-frame beta chains. When rows share a CDR3 protein, they turn into one entry using the most common DNA and genes. The authors' filters were not applied to this entry. The sample table shows about 500,000 distinct CDR3 sequences, and around 13% are seen once. The ten largest clones take up around 10% of the sample.

In the germline V gene, CDR1 corresponds to SGHAT and CDR2 to FQNNGV. From its cysteine to its phenylalanine, the CDR3 spans 12 amino acids. The DNA shown is the 36-base CDR3, in frame from base 1. Between the V and J ends, shortened by 1 base and 7 bases respectively, the junction contains 8 bases. In the paper's terms, the time point label means: newly diagnosed GD, antithyroid drugs for less than 3 months. RNA was extracted from PBMCs in TRIzol for both TCR sequencing and RNA sequencing. The diagnosis of Graves' disease was made according to American Thyroid Association guidelines. Recruitment of patients was carried out at an endocrinology department in Xi'an, China. Each patient gave 8.5 to 9.5 milliliters of peripheral blood, collected in an EDTA anticoagulant tube. Ficoll Paque Plus density gradient separation was used to isolate PBMCs, and no additional T cell sorting was done. An Agilent 2100 Bioanalyzer and agarose gel were used to check RNA quality, while a NanoDrop 2000 measured RNA concentration.

The same data also went into a second study, on T cells in Graves' hyperthyroidism and ophthalmopathy. Reported in the second study: Graves' hyperthyroidism was defined as stable when no progression to ophthalmopathy occurred over 18 months of follow-up. The hyperthyroidism patients were between 18 and 65 years old and newly diagnosed, with a disease duration of less than 2 months. The study excluded patients with uncontrolled infections, other autoimmune diseases, pregnancy or lactation. Diagnoses relied on clinical symptoms, serum thyroxine and TRAb, thyroid ultrasound and orbital computed tomography. The first round of RT-PCR for the TCR CDR3 was performed with the HTBI primer set and the Qiagen OneStep RT-PCR kit. Most expanded thyroid clonotypes (frequency above 0.001) were also detected in blood, a finding suggesting that blood repertoires may reflect thyroid immune responses. Ophthalmopathy was separated from stable hyperthyroidism by a 13 V-J signature model, with over 85% sensitivity and 81% to 83% specificity obtained in cross-validation and 80%/75% obtained in testing. During validation, the model predicted progression to ophthalmopathy a median of about 6.3 months ahead of onset, with more than 60% sensitivity and roughly 75% specificity. To identify distinguishing TCR V-J signatures, a discovery cohort of about a hundred patients was used, comprising 43 with Graves' ophthalmopathy and 57 with stable Graves' hyperthyroidism. Whether ophthalmopathy could be predicted prospectively was tested in an independent validation cohort made up of roughly 20 hyperthyroidism patients plus 17 patients who later progressed to ophthalmopathy. The 100 discovery patients were randomly split 7:3 into training and test sets. The study also compared thyroid tissue and blood T-cell repertoires from more than five Graves' hyperthyroidism patients. After sampling, hyperthyroidism patients received methimazole starting at 30 mg daily, and ophthalmopathy patients received high-dose intravenous methylprednisolone. The libraries were constructed in a second round of multiplex PCR and then size-selected and purified. Sequencing of the libraries was done on an Illumina HiSeq2000 using paired-end 100 bp reads. SOAPnuke was used to process the raw data, with reads discarded if the reads contained adapters or uncalled bases, had a mean Phred below 15, or lacked an exact constant-primer or identifier match. High-quality paired reads were merged using COPE v1.2.5, and each unique nucleotide sequence was defined as a clonotype. MiTCR v1.1 was used to align the clonotypes against IMGT TRBV, TRBD and TRBJ reference segments. Analysis was restricted to V-J combinations with a frequency above 0.0001, which covered about 99% of repertoires. The TCS score was defined as F50 (clonal expansion) divided by E x V (chaos), with BLOSUM62-based TCRdist calculated between CDR3 peptides within each V-J. Welch's t-statistics and random forest reduced around 520 V-J features to 10 to 15, which were used in a naive Bayes classifier (R e1071). Sample size was not statistically predetermined, and investigators were not blinded to group allocation. The paper reports TCR Vbeta CDR3 sequencing of roughly 140 peripheral blood samples: some 44 ophthalmopathy, fewer than 85 hyperthyroidism and around 17 progressor patients.

The sample here was peripheral blood mononuclear cells (PBMCs), taken at new diagnosis, from a patient treated with antithyroid drugs. The receptor's source is a woman aged 25 to 39 with Graves disease. Donor details come from another sample of the same person, matched by shared clones. This chain joins TRBV11-2 to TRBJ2-7; the D region is possibly TRBD1 or TRBD2, each matching across 5 bases. DNA sequence: TGTGCCAGCAGCTTAGGAGGGGAGGAGCAGTACTTC. Its amino acids are CASSLGGEEQYF.